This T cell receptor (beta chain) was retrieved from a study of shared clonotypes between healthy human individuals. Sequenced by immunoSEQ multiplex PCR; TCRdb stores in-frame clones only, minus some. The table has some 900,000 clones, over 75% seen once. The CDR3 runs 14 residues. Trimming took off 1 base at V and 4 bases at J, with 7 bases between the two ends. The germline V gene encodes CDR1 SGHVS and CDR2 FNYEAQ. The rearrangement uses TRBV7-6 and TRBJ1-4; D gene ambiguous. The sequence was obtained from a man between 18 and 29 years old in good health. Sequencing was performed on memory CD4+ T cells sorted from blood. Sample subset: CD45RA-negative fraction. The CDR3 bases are TGTGCCAGCAGCTTAGGGGGTAATAATGAAAAACTGTTTTTT. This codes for CASSLGGNNEKLFF.